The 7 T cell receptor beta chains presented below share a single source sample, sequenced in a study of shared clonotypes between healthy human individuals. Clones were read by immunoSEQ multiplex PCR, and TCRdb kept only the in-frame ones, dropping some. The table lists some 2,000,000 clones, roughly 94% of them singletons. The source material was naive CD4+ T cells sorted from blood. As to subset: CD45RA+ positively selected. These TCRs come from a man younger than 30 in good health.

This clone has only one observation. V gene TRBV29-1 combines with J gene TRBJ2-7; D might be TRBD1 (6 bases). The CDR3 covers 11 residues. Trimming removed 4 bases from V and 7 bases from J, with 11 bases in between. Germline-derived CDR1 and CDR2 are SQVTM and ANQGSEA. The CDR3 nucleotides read TGCAGCGTTGCGAGGGGGAAGGAGCAGTACTTC. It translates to CSVARGKEQYF.

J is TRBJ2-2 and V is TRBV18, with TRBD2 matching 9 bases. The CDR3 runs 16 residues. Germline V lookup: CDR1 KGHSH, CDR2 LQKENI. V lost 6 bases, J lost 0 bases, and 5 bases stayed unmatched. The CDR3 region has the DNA TGTGCCAGCTCCCCGGGACTAGCAGCGAACACCGGGGAGCTGTTTTTT. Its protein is CASSPGLAANTGELFF.

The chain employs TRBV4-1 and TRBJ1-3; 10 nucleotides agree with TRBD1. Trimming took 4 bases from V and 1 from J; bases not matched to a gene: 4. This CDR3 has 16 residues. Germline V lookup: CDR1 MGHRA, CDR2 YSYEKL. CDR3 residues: CASSPWTGGSGNTIYF. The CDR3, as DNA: TGCGCCAGCAGCCCGTGGACAGGGGGTTCTGGAAACACCATATATTTT.

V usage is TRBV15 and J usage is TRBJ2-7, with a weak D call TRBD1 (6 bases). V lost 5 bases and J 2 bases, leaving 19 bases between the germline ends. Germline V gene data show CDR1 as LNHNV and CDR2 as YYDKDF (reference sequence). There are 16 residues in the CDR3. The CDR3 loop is CATSSYDRLGTYEQYF. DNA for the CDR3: TGTGCCACCAGCTCTTACGACAGGTTGGGAACCTACGAGCAGTACTTC.

CDR3 nucleotides: TGTGCCAGCAGTTACAGGGGCACTGGGGCCAACGTCCTGACTTTC. It yields the protein CASSYRGTGANVLTF. V usage is TRBV6-5 and J usage is TRBJ2-6, with D possibly matching TRBD1 (5 bases). The V and J ends lost 2 bases and 2 bases respectively, with 7 bases between them. The CDR3 length is 15 residues. Germline V gene data show CDR1 as MNHEY and CDR2 as SVGAGI.

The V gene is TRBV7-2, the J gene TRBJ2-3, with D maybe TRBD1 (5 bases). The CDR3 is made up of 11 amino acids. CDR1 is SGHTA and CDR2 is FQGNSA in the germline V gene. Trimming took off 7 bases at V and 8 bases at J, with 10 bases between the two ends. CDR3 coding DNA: TGTGCCAGCAAAGGGGTGGTTACGCAGTATTTT. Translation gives CASKGVVTQYF.

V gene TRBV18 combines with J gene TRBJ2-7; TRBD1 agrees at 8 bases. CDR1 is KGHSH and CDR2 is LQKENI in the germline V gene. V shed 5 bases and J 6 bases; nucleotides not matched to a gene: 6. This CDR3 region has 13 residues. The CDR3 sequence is CASSTRDRGEQYF. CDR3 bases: TGTGCCAGCTCAACCAGAGACAGGGGCGAGCAGTACTTC.